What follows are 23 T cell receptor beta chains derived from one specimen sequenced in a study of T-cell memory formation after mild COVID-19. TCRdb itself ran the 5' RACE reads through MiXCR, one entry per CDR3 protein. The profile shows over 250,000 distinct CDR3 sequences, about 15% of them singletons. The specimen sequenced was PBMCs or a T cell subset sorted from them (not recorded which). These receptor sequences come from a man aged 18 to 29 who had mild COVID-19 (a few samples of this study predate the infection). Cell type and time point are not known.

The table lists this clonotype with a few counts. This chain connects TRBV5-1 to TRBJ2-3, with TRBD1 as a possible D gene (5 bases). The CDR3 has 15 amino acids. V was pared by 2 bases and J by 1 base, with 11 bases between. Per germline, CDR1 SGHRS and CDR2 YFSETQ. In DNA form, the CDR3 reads TGCGCCAGCAGCTTACAGGATAGTCGCACAGATACGCAGTATTTT. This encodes CASSLQDSRTDTQYF.

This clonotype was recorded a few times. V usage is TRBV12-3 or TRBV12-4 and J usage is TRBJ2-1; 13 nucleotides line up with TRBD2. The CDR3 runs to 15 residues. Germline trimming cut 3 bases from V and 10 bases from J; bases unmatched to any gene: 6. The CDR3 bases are TGTGCCAGCAGTTTTGGCACTAGCGGGGGGGTGGAGCAGTTCTTC. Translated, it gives CASSFGTSGGVEQFF.

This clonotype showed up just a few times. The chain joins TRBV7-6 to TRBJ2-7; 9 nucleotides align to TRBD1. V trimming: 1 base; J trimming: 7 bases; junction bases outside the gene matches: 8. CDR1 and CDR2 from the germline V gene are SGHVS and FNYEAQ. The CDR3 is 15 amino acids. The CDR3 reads CASSLGWTGAEEQYF. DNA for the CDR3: TGTGCCAGCAGCTTAGGGTGGACAGGGGCAGAAGAGCAGTACTTC. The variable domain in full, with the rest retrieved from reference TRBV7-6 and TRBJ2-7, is GAGVSQSPRYKVTKRGQDVALRCDPISGHVSLYWYRQALGQGPEFLTYFNYEAQQDKSGLPNDRFSAERPEGSISTLTIQRTEQRDSAMYRCASSLGWTGAEEQYFGPGTRLTVT.

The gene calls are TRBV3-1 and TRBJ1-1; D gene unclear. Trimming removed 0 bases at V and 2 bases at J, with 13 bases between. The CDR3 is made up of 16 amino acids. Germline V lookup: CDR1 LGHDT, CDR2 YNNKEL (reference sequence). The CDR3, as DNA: TGTGCCAGCAGCCAAGATGACATGGTCAGAAACACTGAAGCTTTCTTT. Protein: CASSQDDMVRNTEAFF.

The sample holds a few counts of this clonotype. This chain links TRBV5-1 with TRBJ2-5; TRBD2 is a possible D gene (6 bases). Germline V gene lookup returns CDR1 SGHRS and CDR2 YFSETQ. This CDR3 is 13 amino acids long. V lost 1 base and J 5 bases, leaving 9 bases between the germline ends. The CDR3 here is CASSLMGRETQYF. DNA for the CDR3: TGCGCCAGCAGCTTGATGGGGAGGGAGACCCAGTACTTC.

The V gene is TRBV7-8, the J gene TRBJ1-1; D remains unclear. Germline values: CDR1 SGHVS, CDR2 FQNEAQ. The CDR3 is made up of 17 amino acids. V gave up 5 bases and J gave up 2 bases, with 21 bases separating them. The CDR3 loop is CASSPINSLTGNTEAFF. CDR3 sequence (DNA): TGTGCCAGCAGCCCCATAAACTCCCTAACGGGAAACACTGAAGCTTTCTTT.

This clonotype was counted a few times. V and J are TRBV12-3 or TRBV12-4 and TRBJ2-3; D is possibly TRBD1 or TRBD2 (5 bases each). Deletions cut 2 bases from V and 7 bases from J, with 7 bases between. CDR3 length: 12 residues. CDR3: CASSLLGHTQYF. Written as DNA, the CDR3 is TGTGCCAGCAGTTTACTGGGACATACGCAGTATTTT.

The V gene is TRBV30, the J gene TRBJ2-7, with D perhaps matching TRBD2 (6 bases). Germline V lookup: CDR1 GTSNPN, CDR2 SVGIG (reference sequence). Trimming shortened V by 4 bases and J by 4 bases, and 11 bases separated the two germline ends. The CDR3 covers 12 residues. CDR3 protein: CAWNSGTYEQYF. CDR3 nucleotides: TGTGCCTGGAATAGCGGCACATACGAGCAGTACTTC.

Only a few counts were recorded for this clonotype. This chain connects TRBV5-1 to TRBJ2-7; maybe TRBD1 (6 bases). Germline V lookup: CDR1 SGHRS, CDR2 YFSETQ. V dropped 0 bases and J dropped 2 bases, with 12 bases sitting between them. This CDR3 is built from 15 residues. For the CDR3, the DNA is TGCGCCAGCAGCTTGGAGCCGGGACAAACCTACGAGCAGTACGTC. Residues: CASSLEPGQTYEQYV.

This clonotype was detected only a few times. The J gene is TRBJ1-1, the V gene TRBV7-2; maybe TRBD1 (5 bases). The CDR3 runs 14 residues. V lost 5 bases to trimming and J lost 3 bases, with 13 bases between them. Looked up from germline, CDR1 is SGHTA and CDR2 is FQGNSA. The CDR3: CASSPRPGDTEAFF. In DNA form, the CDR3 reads TGTGCCAGCAGCCCAAGACCGGGGGACACTGAAGCTTTCTTT.

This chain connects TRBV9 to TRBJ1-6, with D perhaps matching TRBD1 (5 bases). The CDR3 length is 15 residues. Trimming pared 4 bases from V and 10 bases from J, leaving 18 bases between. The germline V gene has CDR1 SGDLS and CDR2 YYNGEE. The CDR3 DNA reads TGTGCCAGCAGCCCACGCGGGGGGGGAACATCACCCCTCCACTTT. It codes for CASSPRGGGTSPLHF.

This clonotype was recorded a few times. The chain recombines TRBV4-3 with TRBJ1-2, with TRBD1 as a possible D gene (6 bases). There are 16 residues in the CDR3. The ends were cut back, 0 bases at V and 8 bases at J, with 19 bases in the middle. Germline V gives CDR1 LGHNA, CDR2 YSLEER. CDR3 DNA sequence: TGCGCCAGCAGCCAAGAGGGTCGGGGGCGCAGGGGCGGCTACACCTTC. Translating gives CASSQEGRGRRGGYTF.

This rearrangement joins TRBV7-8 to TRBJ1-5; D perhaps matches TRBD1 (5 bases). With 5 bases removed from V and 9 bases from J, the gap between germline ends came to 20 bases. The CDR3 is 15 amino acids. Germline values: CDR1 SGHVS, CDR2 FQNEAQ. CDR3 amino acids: CASSAREQAGTPQHF. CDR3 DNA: TGTGCCAGCAGCGCCAGAGAACAGGCGGGGACGCCCCAGCATTTT. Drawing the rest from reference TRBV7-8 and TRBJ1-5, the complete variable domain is GAGVSQSPRYKVAKRGQDVALRCDPISGHVSLFWYQQALGQGPEFLTYFQNEAQLDKSGLPSDRFFAERPEGSVSTLKIQRTQQEDSAVYLCASSAREQAGTPQHFGDGTRLSIL.

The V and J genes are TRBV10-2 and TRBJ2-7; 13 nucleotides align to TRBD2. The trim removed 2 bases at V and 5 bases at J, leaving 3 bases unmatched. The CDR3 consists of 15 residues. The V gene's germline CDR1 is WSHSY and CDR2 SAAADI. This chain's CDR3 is CASSEMTSGGHEQYF. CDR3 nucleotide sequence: TGCGCCAGCAGTGAGATGACTAGCGGGGGGCACGAGCAGTACTTC.

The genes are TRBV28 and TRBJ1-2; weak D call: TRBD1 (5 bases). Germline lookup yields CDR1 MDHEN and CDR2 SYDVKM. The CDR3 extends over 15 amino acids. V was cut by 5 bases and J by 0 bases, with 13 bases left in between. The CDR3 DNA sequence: TGTGCCAGCAGTCGGACCGGGGGAACTAACTATGGCTACACCTTC. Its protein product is CASSRTGGTNYGYTF.

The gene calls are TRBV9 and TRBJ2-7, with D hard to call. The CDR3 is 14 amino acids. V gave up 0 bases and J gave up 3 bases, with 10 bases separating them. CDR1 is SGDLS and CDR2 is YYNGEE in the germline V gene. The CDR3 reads CASSVGRTGYEQYF. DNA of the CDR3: TGTGCCAGCAGCGTAGGTCGGACGGGCTACGAGCAGTACTTC. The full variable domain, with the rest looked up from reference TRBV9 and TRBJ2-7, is DSGVTQTPKHLITATGQRVTLRCSPRSGDLSVYWYQQSLDQGLQFLIQYYNGEERAKGNILERFSAQQFPDLHSELNLSSLELGDSALYFCASSVGRTGYEQYFGPGTRLTVT.

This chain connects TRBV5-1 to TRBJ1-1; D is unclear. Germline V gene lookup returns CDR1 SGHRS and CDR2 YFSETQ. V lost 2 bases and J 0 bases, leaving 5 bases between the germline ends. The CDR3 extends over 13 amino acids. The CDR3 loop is CASSFLMNTEAFF. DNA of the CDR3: TGCGCCAGCAGCTTCCTCATGAACACTGAAGCTTTCTTT.

The CDR3: CASSGRETGGLQPQHF. DNA for the CDR3: TGCGCCAGCAGTGGCCGTGAGACAGGGGGCCTTCAGCCCCAGCATTTT. The chain combines TRBV23-1 with TRBJ1-5; 10 bases match TRBD1. TRBV23-1 is designated an ORF whose function remains uncertain. This CDR3 is built from 16 residues. With 5 bases clipped from V and 6 bases from J, the junction kept 10 bases outside the gene matches.

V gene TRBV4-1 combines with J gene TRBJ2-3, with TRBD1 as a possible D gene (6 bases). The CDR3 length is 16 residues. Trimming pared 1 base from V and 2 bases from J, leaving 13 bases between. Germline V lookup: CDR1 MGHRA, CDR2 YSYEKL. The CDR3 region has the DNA TGCGCCAGCAGCCAAGTTTCAGGGGATCCCACAGATACGCAGTATTTT. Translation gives CASSQVSGDPTDTQYF.

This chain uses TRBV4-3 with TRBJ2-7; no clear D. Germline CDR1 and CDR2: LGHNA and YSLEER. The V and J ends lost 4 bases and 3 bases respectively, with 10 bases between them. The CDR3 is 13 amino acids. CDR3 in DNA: TGCGCCAGCAGCCCTCGGGTCGTCTACGAGCAGTACGTC. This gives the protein CASSPRVVYEQYV.

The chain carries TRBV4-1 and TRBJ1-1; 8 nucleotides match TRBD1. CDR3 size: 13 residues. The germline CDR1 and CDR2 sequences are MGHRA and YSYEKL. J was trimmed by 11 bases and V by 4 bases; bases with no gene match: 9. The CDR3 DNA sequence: TGCGCCAGCAGCCCCGAACCCAGGGGGCAGGCTTTCTTT. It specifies CASSPEPRGQAFF.

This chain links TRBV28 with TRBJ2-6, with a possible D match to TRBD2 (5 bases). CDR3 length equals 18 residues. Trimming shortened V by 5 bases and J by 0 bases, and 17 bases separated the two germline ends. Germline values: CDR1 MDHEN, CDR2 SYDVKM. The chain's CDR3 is CASSVRVHRFSGANVLTF. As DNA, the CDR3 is TGTGCCAGCAGTGTGCGGGTCCACCGCTTCTCTGGGGCCAACGTCCTGACTTTC.

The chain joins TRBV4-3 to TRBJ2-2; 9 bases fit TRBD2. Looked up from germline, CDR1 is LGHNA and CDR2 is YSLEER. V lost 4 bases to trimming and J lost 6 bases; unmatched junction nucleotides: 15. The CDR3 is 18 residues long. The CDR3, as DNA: TGCGCCAGCAGCCGGACTTCTTGGGCGGGGGGGCACGCCGGGGAGCTGTTTTTT. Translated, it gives CASSRTSWAGGHAGELFF.